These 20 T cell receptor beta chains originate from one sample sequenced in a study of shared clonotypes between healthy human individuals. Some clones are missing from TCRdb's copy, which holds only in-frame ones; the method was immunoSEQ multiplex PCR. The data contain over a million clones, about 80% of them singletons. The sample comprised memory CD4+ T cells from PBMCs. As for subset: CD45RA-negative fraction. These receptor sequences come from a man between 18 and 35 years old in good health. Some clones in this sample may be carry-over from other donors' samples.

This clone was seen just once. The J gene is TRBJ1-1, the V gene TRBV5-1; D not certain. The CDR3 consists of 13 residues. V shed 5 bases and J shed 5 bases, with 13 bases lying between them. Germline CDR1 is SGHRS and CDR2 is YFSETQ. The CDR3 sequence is CASSPESRTEAFF. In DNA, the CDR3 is TGCGCCAGCAGTCCAGAAAGCAGGACTGAAGCTTTCTTT.

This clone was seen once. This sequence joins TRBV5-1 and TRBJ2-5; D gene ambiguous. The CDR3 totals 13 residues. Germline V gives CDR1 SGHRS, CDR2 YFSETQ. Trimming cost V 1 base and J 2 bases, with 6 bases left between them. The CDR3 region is CASSLHSQETQYF. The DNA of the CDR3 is TGCGCCAGCAGCTTGCACAGTCAAGAGACCCAGTACTTC.

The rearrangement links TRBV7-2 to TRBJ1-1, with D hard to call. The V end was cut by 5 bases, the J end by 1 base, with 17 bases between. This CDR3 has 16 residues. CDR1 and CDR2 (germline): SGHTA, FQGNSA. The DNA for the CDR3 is TGTGCCAGCAGCCAATTGCTATTCGGTGCGAACACTGAAGCTTTCTTT. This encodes CASSQLLFGANTEAFF.

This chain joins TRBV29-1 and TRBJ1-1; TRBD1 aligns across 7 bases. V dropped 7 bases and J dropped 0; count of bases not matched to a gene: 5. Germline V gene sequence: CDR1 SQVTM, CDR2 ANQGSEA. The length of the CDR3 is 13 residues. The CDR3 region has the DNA TGCAGCGCCCCGACAGGGCTGAACACTGAAGCTTTCTTT. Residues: CSAPTGLNTEAFF.

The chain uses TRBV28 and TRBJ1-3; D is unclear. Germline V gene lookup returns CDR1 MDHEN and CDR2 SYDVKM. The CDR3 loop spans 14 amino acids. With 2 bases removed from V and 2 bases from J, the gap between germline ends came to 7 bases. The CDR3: CASSLRRPGNTIYF. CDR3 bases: TGTGCCAGCAGTTTACGCAGGCCTGGAAACACCATATATTTT.

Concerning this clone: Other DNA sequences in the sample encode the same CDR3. The CDR3 loop is CASSPVGGYEQYF. In DNA, the CDR3 is TGTGCCAGCAGCCCAGTAGGGGGCTACGAGCAGTACTTC. The genes are TRBV7-6 and TRBJ2-7; D perhaps matches TRBD1 (6 bases). V lost 5 bases and J lost 3, with 11 bases in between. The CDR3 runs 13 residues. The germline V gene has CDR1 SGHVS and CDR2 FNYEAQ.

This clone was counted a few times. CDR3 sequence (DNA): TGTGCCAGCGGACAGGTTAACTCTGGAAACACCATATATTTT. This encodes CASGQVNSGNTIYF. The chain employs TRBV6-6 and TRBJ1-3, with 7 bases fitting TRBD1. Trimming at V came to 8 bases and at J to 0 bases, leaving 4 bases not matched to a gene. This CDR3 spans 14 amino acids. CDR1 is MNHNY, CDR2 SVGAGI, per germline (reference sequence).

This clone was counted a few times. The CDR3 is CASSTGQPEEQYF. The CDR3 DNA reads TGCGCCAGCAGCACTGGACAGCCCGAGGAGCAGTACTTC. The chain combines TRBV5-1 with TRBJ2-7; the D gene is possibly TRBD1 (6 bases). The CDR3 consists of 13 residues. Germline CDR1 SGHRS, CDR2 YFSETQ. V lost 4 bases and J 7 bases, leaving 15 bases between the germline ends.

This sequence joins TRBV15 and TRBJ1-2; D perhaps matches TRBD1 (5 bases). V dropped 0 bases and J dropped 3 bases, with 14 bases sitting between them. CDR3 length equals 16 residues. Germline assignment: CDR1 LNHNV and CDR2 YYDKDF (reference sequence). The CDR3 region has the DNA TGTGCCACCAGCAGAGATGGGGGGAGCCCCTACTATGGCTACACCTTC. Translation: CATSRDGGSPYYGYTF.

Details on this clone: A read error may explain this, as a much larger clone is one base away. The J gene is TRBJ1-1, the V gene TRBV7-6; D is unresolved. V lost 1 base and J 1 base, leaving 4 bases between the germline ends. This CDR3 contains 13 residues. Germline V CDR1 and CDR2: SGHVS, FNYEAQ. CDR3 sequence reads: CASSLVQNTEAFF. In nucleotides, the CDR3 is TGTGCCAGCAGCTTAGTACAGAACACTGAAGCTTTCTTT.

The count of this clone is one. CDR3 sequence (DNA): TGTGCCAGCAGCGTTAGCAGCAATAATGAAAAACTGTTTTTT. The encoded protein is CASSVSSNNEKLFF. This rearrangement joins TRBV9 to TRBJ1-4; D is ambiguous. From germline, CDR1 is SGDLS and CDR2 YYNGEE. Trimming removed 2 bases at V and 4 bases at J, with 9 bases between. The CDR3 is 14 residues long.

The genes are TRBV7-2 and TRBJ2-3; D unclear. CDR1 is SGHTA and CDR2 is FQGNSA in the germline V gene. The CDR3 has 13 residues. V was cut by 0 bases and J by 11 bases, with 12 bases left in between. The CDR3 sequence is CASSLAKSPQQYF. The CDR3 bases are TGTGCCAGCAGCTTAGCGAAATCGCCACAGCAGTATTTT. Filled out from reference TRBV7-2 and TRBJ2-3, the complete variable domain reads GAGVSQSPSNKVTEKGKDVELRCDPISGHTALYWYRQSLGQGLEFLIYFQGNSAPDKSGLPSDRFSAERTGGSVSTLTIQRTQQEDSAVYLCASSLAKSPQQYFGPGTRLTVL.

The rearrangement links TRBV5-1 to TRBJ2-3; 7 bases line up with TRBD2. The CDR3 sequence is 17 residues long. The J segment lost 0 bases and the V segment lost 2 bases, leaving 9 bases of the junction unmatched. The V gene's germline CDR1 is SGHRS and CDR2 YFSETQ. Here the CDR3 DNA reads TGCGCCAGCAGCTTTCTCTCGGGGGGAGCTAGCACAGATACGCAGTATTTT. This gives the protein CASSFLSGGASTDTQYF.

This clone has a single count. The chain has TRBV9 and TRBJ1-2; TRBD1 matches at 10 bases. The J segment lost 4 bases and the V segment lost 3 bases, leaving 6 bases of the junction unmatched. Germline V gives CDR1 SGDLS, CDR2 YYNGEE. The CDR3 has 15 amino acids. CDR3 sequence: CASSGGQGIGYGYTF. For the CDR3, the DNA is TGTGCCAGCAGCGGGGGACAGGGGATCGGCTATGGCTACACCTTC.

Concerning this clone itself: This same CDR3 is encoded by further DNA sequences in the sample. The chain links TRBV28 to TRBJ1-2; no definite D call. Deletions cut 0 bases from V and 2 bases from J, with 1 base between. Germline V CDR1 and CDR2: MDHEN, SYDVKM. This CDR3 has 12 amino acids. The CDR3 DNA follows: TGTGCCAGCAGTTTATGGAACTATGGCTACACCTTC. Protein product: CASSLWNYGYTF.

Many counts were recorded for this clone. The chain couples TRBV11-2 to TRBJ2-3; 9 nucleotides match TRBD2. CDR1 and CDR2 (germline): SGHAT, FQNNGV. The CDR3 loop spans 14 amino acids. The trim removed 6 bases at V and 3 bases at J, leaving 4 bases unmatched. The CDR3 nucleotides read TGTGCCAGCAGGCGACTAGCGGCAACAGATACGCAGTATTTT. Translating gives CASRRLAATDTQYF. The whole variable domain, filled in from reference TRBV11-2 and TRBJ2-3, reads EAGVAQSPRYKIIEKRQSVAFWCNPISGHATLYWYQQILGQGPKLLIQFQNNGVVDDSQLPKDRFSAERLKGVDSTLKIQPAKLEDSAVYLCASRRLAATDTQYFGPGTRLTVL.

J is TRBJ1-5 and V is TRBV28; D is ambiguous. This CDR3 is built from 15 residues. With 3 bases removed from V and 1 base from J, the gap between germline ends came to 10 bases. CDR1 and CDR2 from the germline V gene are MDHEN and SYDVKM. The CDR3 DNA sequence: TGTGCCAGCAGTTTTCTACGGGCAAGCAATCAGCCCCAGCATTTT. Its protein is CASSFLRASNQPQHF.

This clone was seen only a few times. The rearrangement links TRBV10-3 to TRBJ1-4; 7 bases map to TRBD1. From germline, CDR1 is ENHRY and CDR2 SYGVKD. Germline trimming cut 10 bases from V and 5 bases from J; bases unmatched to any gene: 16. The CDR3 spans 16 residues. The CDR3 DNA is TGTGCCACGAGGCGCGGCGGGACAGAGGTCAATGAAAAACTGTTTTTT. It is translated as CATRRGGTEVNEKLFF.

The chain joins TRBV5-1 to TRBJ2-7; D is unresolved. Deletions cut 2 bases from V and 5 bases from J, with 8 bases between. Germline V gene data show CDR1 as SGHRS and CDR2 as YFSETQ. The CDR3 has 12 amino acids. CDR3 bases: TGCGCCAGCAGCTTTGGTGGGAACGAGCAGTACTTC. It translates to CASSFGGNEQYF.

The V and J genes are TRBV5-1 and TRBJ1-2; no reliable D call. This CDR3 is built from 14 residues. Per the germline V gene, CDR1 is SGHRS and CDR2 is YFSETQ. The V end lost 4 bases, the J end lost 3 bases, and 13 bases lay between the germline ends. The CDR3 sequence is CASSPGVLDYGYTF. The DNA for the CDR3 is TGCGCCAGCAGCCCTGGAGTCTTGGACTATGGCTACACCTTC. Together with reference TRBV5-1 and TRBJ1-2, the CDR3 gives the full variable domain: KAGVTQTPRYLIKTRGQQVTLSCSPISGHRSVSWYQQTPGQGLQFLFEYFSETQRNKGNFPGRFSGRQFSNSRSEMNVSTLELGDSALYLCASSPGVLDYGYTFGSGTRLTVV.